What follows are 21 T cell receptor beta chains derived from one specimen sequenced in a study of technical replicates of blood from several donors. The data were produced by immunoSEQ multiplex PCR, yet TCRdb's version contains in-frame clones alone and is incomplete. The top ten hold over 0.2% of the sample, which has 85,000 to 100,000 clones, about 94% seen once. The sample consisted of T cells isolated from PBMCs. These TCRs come from a human donor in good health.

V and J are TRBV7-3 and TRBJ2-7; D is unresolved. The CDR3 has 16 amino acids. Germline CDR1 reads SGHTA; CDR2 reads FQGTGA. V was trimmed by 4 bases and J by 3 bases, leaving 19 bases between them. This CDR3 reads CASSSPGFARGYEQYF. CDR3 nucleotide sequence: TGTGCCAGCAGCTCCCCTGGTTTCGCGAGAGGCTACGAGCAGTACTTC.

The chain recombines TRBV28 with TRBJ2-1; D unclear. CDR1 and CDR2 from the germline V gene are MDHEN and SYDVKM. The CDR3 loop spans 13 amino acids. V lost 10 bases, J lost 3 bases, and 13 bases lay in between. The CDR3 nucleotides read TGTGCCATTTCAGAGGAATTCTACAATGAGCAGTTCTTC. Translation: CAISEEFYNEQFF.

This rearrangement joins TRBV14 to TRBJ1-2; 7 nucleotides align to TRBD1. This CDR3 is built from 15 residues. Trimming cost V 0 bases and J 8 bases; bases outside gene matches: 9. Germline lookup yields CDR1 SGHDN and CDR2 FVKESK. In nucleotides, the CDR3 is TGTGCCAGCAGCCAAGAGTACAGGGGATTGGGAGGCTACACCTTC. Its translation is CASSQEYRGLGGYTF.

V is TRBV5-5 and J is TRBJ2-7; D unclear. This CDR3 is 13 amino acids long. Germline V CDR1 and CDR2: SGHKS, YYEKEE (reference sequence). V shed 4 bases and J shed 2 bases, with 10 bases lying between them. CDR3 DNA sequence: TGTGCCAGCAGCAATATAAATACCTACGAGCAGTACTTC. This encodes CASSNINTYEQYF.

The gene calls are TRBV6-6 and TRBJ2-5; the D gene is possibly TRBD2 (5 bases). Germline V gives CDR1 MNHNY, CDR2 SVGAGI (reference sequence). This CDR3 region has 15 residues. V lost 2 bases, J lost 5 bases, and 15 bases lay in between. The CDR3 DNA reads TGTGCCAGCAGTTACCGGACTCCTTGGGAGGAGACCCAGTACTTC. It codes for CASSYRTPWEETQYF.

This chain connects TRBV10-3 to TRBJ2-1; TRBD2 aligns across 12 bases. V dropped 10 bases and J dropped 0; count of bases not matched to a gene: 13. In germline, CDR1 is ENHRY, CDR2 SYGVKD. CDR3 length: 18 amino acids. The CDR3: CATEQGLAGFSSYNEQFF. In DNA, the CDR3 is TGTGCCACCGAGCAGGGACTAGCGGGCTTCAGCTCCTACAATGAGCAGTTCTTC.

The DNA of the CDR3 is TGTGCCAGCAGCTCGCGACAGGGCGGTCAGCCCCAGCATTTT. Residues: CASSSRQGGQPQHF. The V and J genes are TRBV7-9 and TRBJ1-5; TRBD1 matches 7 bases. From germline, CDR1 is SEHNR and CDR2 FQNEAQ (reference sequence). This CDR3 is 14 amino acids long. The trim removed 4 bases at V and 6 bases at J, leaving 6 bases unmatched.

The chain links TRBV19 to TRBJ1-1, with TRBD1 as a possible D gene (5 bases). The CDR3 totals 15 residues. V lost 0 bases to trimming and J lost 1 base, with 9 bases between them. Germline lookup yields CDR1 LNHDA and CDR2 SQIVND (reference sequence). In DNA, the CDR3 is TGTGCCAGTAGTATAGAGAGAGGACAGAACACTGAAGCTTTCTTT. The encoded protein is CASSIERGQNTEAFF.

The chain couples TRBV6-5 to TRBJ2-3; D remains unclear. V was clipped by 4 bases and J by 4 bases, with 9 bases between them. CDR1 MNHEY and CDR2 SVGAGI come from the germline V gene. This CDR3 spans 13 amino acids. The CDR3 DNA is TGTGCCAGCAGTTCAACCCAGTCAGATACGCAGTATTTT. This translates into CASSSTQSDTQYF.

The chain has TRBV11-2 and TRBJ1-1, with a tentative D call TRBD1 (6 bases). This CDR3 has 14 residues. CDR1 SGHAT and CDR2 FQNNGV come from the germline V gene. With 3 bases removed from V and 1 base from J, the gap between germline ends came to 9 bases. The CDR3 sequence is CASSFARGNTEAFF. CDR3 in DNA: TGTGCCAGCAGCTTCGCCAGGGGGAACACTGAAGCTTTCTTT.

CDR3 amino acids: CASSQGLAKAVGNEQYF. As DNA, the CDR3 is TGCGCCAGCAGCCAAGGACTAGCGAAAGCGGTAGGTAACGAGCAGTACTTC. The gene calls are TRBV4-1 and TRBJ2-7; 8 bases line up with TRBD2. The V segment lost 1 base and the J segment 5 bases; nucleotides outside the gene matches: 13. The CDR3 has 17 residues. The V gene's germline CDR1 is MGHRA and CDR2 YSYEKL.

The chain recombines TRBV5-1 with TRBJ2-7, with 8 bases aligning to TRBD2. Germline V gene data show CDR1 as SGHRS and CDR2 as YFSETQ. V gave up 0 bases and J gave up 3 bases; unmatched junction bases: 11. The CDR3 loop spans 17 amino acids. The CDR3 reads CASSLAGAGLASYEQYF. The CDR3 nucleotides are TGCGCCAGCAGCTTGGCCGGGGCTGGACTAGCTAGCTACGAGCAGTACTTC.

The CDR3 nucleotides are TGTGCCAGCAGGTCCATCGGGACTAGCGGGGCCGAGCAGTACTTC. Residues: CASRSIGTSGAEQYF. The V and J genes are TRBV13 and TRBJ2-7; the match to TRBD2 covers 13 bases. Germline V CDR1 and CDR2: PRHDT, FYEKMQ (reference sequence). The CDR3 consists of 15 residues. The trim removed 6 bases at V and 6 bases at J, leaving 8 bases unmatched.

This clone was seen only once. The V gene is TRBV28, the J gene TRBJ2-1; a possible D gene is TRBD2 (6 bases). The CDR3 is 13 amino acids. Between the trimmed V and J ends, which lost 8 bases and 8 bases, there was a span of 16 bases. Germline values: CDR1 MDHEN, CDR2 SYDVKM. Written as DNA, the CDR3 is TGTGCCAGCCATGCGGGCAGGGAGGATGAGCAGTTCTTC. This gives the protein CASHAGREDEQFF. The full variable domain, rest sourced from reference TRBV28 and TRBJ2-1, is DVKVTQSSRYLVKRTGEKVFLECVQDMDHENMFWYRQDPGLGLRLIYFSYDVKMKEKGDIPEGYSVSREKKERFSLILESASTNQTSMYLCASHAGREDEQFFGPGTRLTVL.

The chain recombines TRBV21-1 with TRBJ1-2; TRBD1 reflects the table's D call only, with no check against the DNA. TRBV21-1 is shown as a pseudogene. The CDR3 has 15 residues. DNA for the CDR3: TGTGCCAGCAGCAATGACCTCGGACAGGGAAATGGCTACACCTTC. It is translated as CASSNDLGQGNGYTF.

This clone was picked up one time. J is TRBJ2-5 and V is TRBV7-8, with D hard to call. The germline V and J ends were trimmed by 0 bases and 2 bases, with 7 bases remaining between them. Germline V gene sequence: CDR1 SGHVS, CDR2 FQNEAQ. The CDR3 is made up of 14 amino acids. CDR3 sequence reads: CASSLATLQETQYF. The CDR3 nucleotides are TGTGCCAGCAGCTTAGCGACTTTACAAGAGACCCAGTACTTC. Full variable domain (outside the CDR3, taken from reference TRBV7-8 and TRBJ2-5): GAGVSQSPRYKVAKRGQDVALRCDPISGHVSLFWYQQALGQGPEFLTYFQNEAQLDKSGLPSDRFFAERPEGSVSTLKIQRTQQEDSAVYLCASSLATLQETQYFGPGTRLLVL.

V and J are TRBV30 and TRBJ2-5; perhaps TRBD1 as D (6 bases). Deletions cut 3 bases from V and 1 base from J, with 9 bases between. The CDR3 consists of 13 residues. Per the germline V gene, CDR1 is GTSNPN and CDR2 is SVGIG (reference sequence). The chain's CDR3 is CAWSQQGQETQYF. Written as DNA, the CDR3 is TGTGCCTGGAGCCAACAGGGCCAAGAGACCCAGTACTTC.

The CDR3 region has the DNA TGTGCCACCGTGGACAGATTATACGAGCAGTACTTC. Residues: CATVDRLYEQYF. V gene TRBV6-5 combines with J gene TRBJ2-7, with a weak D call TRBD1 (6 bases). The V gene's germline CDR1 is MNHEY and CDR2 SVGAGI. Deletions cut 10 bases from V and 4 bases from J, with 14 bases between. This CDR3 contains 12 residues.

The rearrangement uses TRBV18 and TRBJ2-3; 14 positions agree with TRBD2. The V segment lost 3 bases and the J segment 3 bases; nucleotides outside the gene matches: 8. Per the germline V gene, CDR1 is KGHSH and CDR2 is LQKENI. CDR3 length: 18 residues. CDR3 protein: CASSPYGTSGSATDTQYF. Here the CDR3 DNA reads TGTGCCAGCTCACCGTACGGGACTAGCGGGAGTGCGACAGATACGCAGTATTTT.

This chain connects TRBV23-1 to TRBJ2-1; D is perhaps TRBD2 (5 bases). TRBV23-1 is an open reading frame, and its role is uncertain. The CDR3 has 18 amino acids. V lost 2 bases, J lost 5 bases, and 22 bases lay in between. The chain's CDR3 is CASSQHLRDVCFDNEQFF. In DNA, the CDR3 is TGCGCCAGCAGTCAACACCTCCGGGATGTGTGTTTCGACAATGAGCAGTTCTTC.

The chain joins TRBV28 to TRBJ2-3; no clear D. The germline V gene has CDR1 MDHEN and CDR2 SYDVKM. This CDR3 spans 14 amino acids. V was clipped by 4 bases and J by 0 bases, with 8 bases between them. The CDR3 here is CASSSSGSTDTQYF. The CDR3 DNA sequence: TGTGCCAGCAGTTCTAGTGGGAGCACAGATACGCAGTATTTT.